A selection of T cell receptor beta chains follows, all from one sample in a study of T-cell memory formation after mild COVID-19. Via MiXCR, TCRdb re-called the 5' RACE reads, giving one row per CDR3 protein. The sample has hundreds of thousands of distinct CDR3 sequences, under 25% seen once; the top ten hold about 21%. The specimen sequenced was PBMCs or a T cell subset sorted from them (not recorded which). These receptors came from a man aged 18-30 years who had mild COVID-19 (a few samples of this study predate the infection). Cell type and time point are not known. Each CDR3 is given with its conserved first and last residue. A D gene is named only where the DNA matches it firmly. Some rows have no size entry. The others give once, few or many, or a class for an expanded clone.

CASSGDSRGFSEAFF | TGTGCCAGTAGTGGGGATAGTCGGGGTTTTTCTGAAGCTTTCTTT | TRBV19 | . | . | TRBJ1-1
CASSGPGGQETQYF | TGTGCCAGCAGCGGCCCGGGCGGCCAAGAGACCCAGTACTTC | TRBV11-2 | . | . | TRBJ2-5
CASSRDQHNEKLFF | TGTGCCAGCAGCCGGGACCAGCATAATGAAAAACTGTTTTTT | TRBV11-1 | . | few | TRBJ1-4
CASSYVGGELFF | TGTGCCAGCAGCTACGTGGGCGGGGAGCTGTTTTTT | TRBV7-2 | . | . | TRBJ2-2
CASSSMGQNTEAFF | TGTGCCAGCAGCTCCATGGGGCAGAACACTGAAGCTTTCTTT | TRBV7-9 | . | . | TRBJ1-1
CASSLAPVATYEQYF | TGCGCCAGCAGCTTGGCGCCAGTTGCGACCTACGAGCAGTACTTC | TRBV5-1 | . | . | TRBJ2-7
CASSRGTSGAGETQYF | TGTGCCAGCAGCCGCGGGACTAGCGGGGCTGGGGAGACCCAGTACTTC | TRBV5-4 | TRBD2 | few | TRBJ2-5
CASRRQGAIGYTF | TGTGCCAGCAGAAGACAGGGGGCTATAGGCTACACCTTC | TRBV7-9 | TRBD1 | few | TRBJ1-2
CASQGQENTEAFF | TGTGCCAGCCAGGGACAGGAGAACACTGAAGCTTTCTTT | TRBV7-6 | TRBD1 | few | TRBJ1-1
CASSHYDRVETQYF | TGCGCCAGCAGCCATTACGACAGGGTCGAGACCCAGTACTTC | TRBV4-1 | TRBD1 | . | TRBJ2-5
CASSQAPPGQGPTDTQYF | TGCGCCAGCAGCCAAGCTCCTCCCGGACAGGGGCCGACAGATACGCAGTATTTT | TRBV4-1 | TRBD1 | . | TRBJ2-3